The 17 T cell receptor beta chains listed next were all sequenced from one sample in a study of brain T cells in children with intractable seizures. Clones were sequenced by immunoSEQ multiplex PCR, and TCRdb holds only the in-frame ones, with some missing. The data contain approximately 330,000 clones, about 93% of them singletons. The time point denotes: blood from clinic visit 5 months post-surgery; TSC patient then seizure free. The sequences come from peripheral blood, collected more than 4 months after surgery. The receptors stem from a boy in the first two years of life with tuberous sclerosis and intractable seizures.

The V and J genes are TRBV2 and TRBJ2-3, with 8 bases lining up with TRBD2. The CDR3 covers 17 residues. V shed 3 bases and J 3 bases; nucleotides not matched to a gene: 11. CDR1 and CDR2 from the germline V gene are SNHLY and FYNNEI. The CDR3 DNA follows: TGTGCCAGCAGTGATATCGAAGGCGGGGGGTATACAGATACGCAGTATTTT. Protein sequence: CASSDIEGGGYTDTQYF.

This chain joins TRBV5-1 and TRBJ1-3; the match to TRBD1 covers 7 bases. The V and J ends lost 1 base and 2 bases, in that order; junction bases with no gene match: 6. This CDR3 is 16 amino acids long. From germline, CDR1 is SGHRS and CDR2 YFSETQ. CDR3 region: CASSLWYRGPGNTIYF. The CDR3 nucleotides are TGCGCCAGCAGCTTGTGGTATAGGGGGCCTGGAAACACCATATATTTT. Using reference TRBV5-1 and TRBJ1-3 for the parts outside the CDR3, the full variable domain is KAGVTQTPRYLIKTRGQQVTLSCSPISGHRSVSWYQQTPGQGLQFLFEYFSETQRNKGNFPGRFSGRQFSNSRSEMNVSTLELGDSALYLCASSLWYRGPGNTIYFGEGSWLTVV.

V is TRBV12-3 or TRBV12-4 and J is TRBJ1-1; D gene unclear. The CDR3 sequence is 12 residues long. The V end lost 6 bases, the J end lost 2 bases, and 7 bases lay between the germline ends. The CDR3 sequence: CASSGLNTEAFF. CDR3 coding DNA: TGTGCCAGCAGCGGCCTAAACACTGAAGCTTTCTTT.

The chain links TRBV7-2 to TRBJ1-1; a weak D match, TRBD1 (5 bases). The germline CDR1 and CDR2 sequences are SGHTA and FQGNSA. CDR3 length: 14 residues. The germline V and J ends were trimmed by 6 bases and 5 bases, with 16 bases remaining between them. In DNA form, the CDR3 reads TGTGCCAGCAGGAGGCCGGGGGTTAGAACTGAAGCTTTCTTT. Translating gives CASRRPGVRTEAFF.

The chain couples TRBV3-1 (or the pseudogene TRBV3-2) to TRBJ1-2; D not resolved. The V end was cut by 0 bases, the J end by 1 base, with 9 bases between. This CDR3 is 15 amino acids long. CDR1 and CDR2 from the germline V gene are LGHDT and YNNKEL (reference sequence). CDR3 DNA sequence: TGTGCCAGCAGCCAAGATCCAGAGTTTAACTATGGCTACACCTTC. Its protein product is CASSQDPEFNYGYTF.

This sequence joins TRBV27 and TRBJ1-1; possibly TRBD1 for D (6 bases). Per germline, CDR1 MNHEY and CDR2 SMNVEV (reference sequence). V shed 5 bases and J shed 11 bases, with 24 bases lying between them. The length of the CDR3 is 15 residues. This chain's CDR3 is CASSTPPGHPGSAFF. CDR3 DNA sequence: TGTGCCAGCAGTACCCCCCCGGGACACCCCGGCTCCGCTTTCTTT.

The CDR3 loop is CASTGGGSYNEQFF. DNA for the CDR3: TGTGCCAGCACGGGAGGCGGATCCTACAATGAGCAGTTCTTC. V usage is TRBV2 and J usage is TRBJ2-1, with 7 bases lining up with TRBD2. The CDR3 contains 14 residues. Per germline, CDR1 SNHLY and CDR2 FYNNEI. J was trimmed by 1 base and V by 7 bases; bases with no gene match: 4. The whole variable domain, filled in from reference TRBV2 and TRBJ2-1, reads EPEVTQTPSHQVTQMGQEVILRCVPISNHLYFYWYRQILGQKVEFLVSFYNNEISEKSEIFDDQFSVERPDGSNFTLKIRSTKLEDSAMYFCASTGGGSYNEQFFGPGTRLTVL.

The chain recombines TRBV2 with TRBJ2-1; D not resolved. V was cut by 3 bases and J by 2 bases, with 17 bases left in between. Germline V gene lookup returns CDR1 SNHLY and CDR2 FYNNEI. This CDR3 contains 17 residues. CDR3 in amino acids: CASSESAAAPPYNEQFF. CDR3 nucleotides: TGTGCCAGCAGTGAGAGCGCCGCAGCCCCACCCTACAATGAGCAGTTCTTC.

The chain is built from TRBV13 and TRBJ1-2; D not resolved. This CDR3 region has 14 residues. Germline V lookup: CDR1 PRHDT, CDR2 FYEKMQ (reference sequence). V was pared by 2 bases and J by 4 bases, with 11 bases between. CDR3 residues: CASSLSWQIYGYTF. CDR3 nucleotide sequence: TGTGCCAGCAGCTTATCGTGGCAGATCTATGGCTACACCTTC. Full variable domain (rest looked up from reference TRBV13 and TRBJ1-2): AAGVIQSPRHLIKEKRETATLKCYPIPRHDTVYWYQQGPGQDPQFLISFYEKMQSDKGSIPDRFSAQQFSDYHSELNMSSLELGDSALYFCASSLSWQIYGYTFGSGTRLTVV.

This chain's CDR3 is CASSPGTSGIHNEQFF. CDR3 nucleotides: TGCGCCAGCAGTCCCGGGACTAGCGGGATACACAATGAGCAGTTCTTC. The chain employs TRBV23-1 and TRBJ2-1; 13 nucleotides match TRBD2. TRBV23-1 counts as an open reading frame of uncertain function. The CDR3 is made up of 16 amino acids. Unmatched junction bases numbered 5, after V lost 4 bases and J lost 5 bases.

CDR3 in amino acids: CASSELAGPDTQYF. In DNA form, the CDR3 reads TGTGCCAGCAGTGAACTAGCGGGGCCAGATACGCAGTATTTT. The chain has TRBV6-1 and TRBJ2-3; 9 bases align to TRBD2. CDR3 length: 14 amino acids. V lost 2 bases and J lost 4; bases outside the gene matches: 1. Germline lookup yields CDR1 MNHNS and CDR2 SASEGT.

In its sample, this clone was seen a few times. The sample has other DNA sequences that encode this CDR3 too. The rearrangement uses TRBV19 and TRBJ1-2, with D perhaps matching TRBD1 (5 bases). The CDR3 has 11 residues. V gave up 3 bases and J gave up 8 bases, with 7 bases separating them. The germline gives CDR1 LNHDA, CDR2 SQIVND (reference sequence). The CDR3: CASSIGDGYTF. The CDR3 coding sequence is TGTGCCAGTAGTATTGGGGACGGCTACACCTTC.

The chain uses TRBV21-1 and TRBJ2-3; TRBD2, the D gene given by the table, was not confirmed from the DNA. TRBV21-1 is reported as a pseudogene. This CDR3 is 18 amino acids long. CDR3 sequence reads: CASSKSRESKALSDTQYF. The CDR3 DNA reads as TGTGCCAGCAGCAAATCTCGGGAGTCAAAGGCTTTATCAGATACGCAGTATTTT.

This clone was picked up one time. This chain uses TRBV2 with TRBJ1-1, with D maybe TRBD1 (5 bases). This CDR3 is 14 amino acids long. V lost 11 bases, J lost 8 bases, and 24 bases lay in between. The germline V gene encodes CDR1 SNHLY and CDR2 FYNNEI. The CDR3 DNA sequence: TGTGCCGCCCGAACGGACAAGGCCTTCCGGGAAGCTTTCTTT. Translating gives CAARTDKAFREAFF. The full variable domain, its missing parts supplied by reference TRBV2 and TRBJ1-1, is EPEVTQTPSHQVTQMGQEVILRCVPISNHLYFYWYRQILGQKVEFLVSFYNNEISEKSEIFDDQFSVERPDGSNFTLKIRSTKLEDSAMYFCAARTDKAFREAFFGQGTRLTVV.

The J gene is TRBJ1-1, the V gene TRBV6-5; unclear D gene. Trimming removed 2 bases at V and 0 bases at J, with 7 bases between. The CDR3 extends over 14 amino acids. Germline V gives CDR1 MNHEY, CDR2 SVGAGI. The CDR3 reads CASSYHRVNTEAFF. Here the CDR3 DNA reads TGTGCCAGCAGTTACCACAGAGTGAACACTGAAGCTTTCTTT.

This rearrangement joins TRBV9 to TRBJ2-1; D may be TRBD2 (6 bases). The CDR3 length is 18 residues. Germline loops: CDR1 SGDLS, CDR2 YYNGEE. Trimming stripped 0 bases from V and 0 bases from J, with 16 bases between. The CDR3 coding sequence is TGTGCCAGCAGCGTAGCTACTGGGGCGGGAAGCTCCTACAATGAGCAGTTCTTC. Translation: CASSVATGAGSSYNEQFF.

Note on this clone: The same CDR3 also results from other DNA sequences found in this sample. CDR3 sequence: CASSGQGRSPLHF. DNA of the CDR3: TGTGCCAGCAGCGGACAGGGGAGATCACCCCTCCACTTT. The V and J genes are TRBV2 and TRBJ1-6, with 9 bases matching TRBD1. Trimming took 6 bases from V and 10 from J; bases not matched to a gene: 4. Germline V gene data show CDR1 as SNHLY and CDR2 as FYNNEI. CDR3 length: 13 residues. The full variable domain, in which reference TRBV2 and TRBJ1-6 provide the parts outside the CDR3, is EPEVTQTPSHQVTQMGQEVILRCVPISNHLYFYWYRQILGQKVEFLVSFYNNEISEKSEIFDDQFSVERPDGSNFTLKIRSTKLEDSAMYFCASSGQGRSPLHFGNGTRLTVT.